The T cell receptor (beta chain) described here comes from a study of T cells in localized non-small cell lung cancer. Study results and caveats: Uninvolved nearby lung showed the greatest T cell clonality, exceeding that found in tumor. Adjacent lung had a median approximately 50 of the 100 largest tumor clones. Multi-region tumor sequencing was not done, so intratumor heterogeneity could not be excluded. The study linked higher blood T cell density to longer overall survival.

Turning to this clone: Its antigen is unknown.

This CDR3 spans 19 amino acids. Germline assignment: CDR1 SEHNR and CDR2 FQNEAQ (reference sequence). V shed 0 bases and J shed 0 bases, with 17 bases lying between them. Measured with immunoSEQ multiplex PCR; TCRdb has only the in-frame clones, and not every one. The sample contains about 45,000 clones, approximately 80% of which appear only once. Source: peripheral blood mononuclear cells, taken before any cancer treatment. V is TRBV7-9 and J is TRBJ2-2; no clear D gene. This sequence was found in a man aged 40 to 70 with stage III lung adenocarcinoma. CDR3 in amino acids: CASSLAYKVELANTGELFF. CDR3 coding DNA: TGTGCCAGCAGCTTAGCCTATAAGGTCGAGCTAGCGAACACCGGGGAGCTGTTTTTT.